Listed here are 25 T cell receptor beta chains from one sample, sequenced in a study of shared clonotypes between healthy human individuals. Here immunoSEQ multiplex PCR was the method, and the copy in TCRdb shows in-frame clones only, minus some. Of approximately 600,000 clones listed, approximately 95% were seen once; the top ten hold over 0.1%. Naive CD8 cells lacked CD45RO, underwent positive selection for CCR7 and left out terminally differentiated effector memory CD45RA+ cells. Sequencing was carried out using naive CD8+ T cells sorted from blood. These receptors were collected from a woman younger than 45 in good health.

In this sample, this clone turned up once. The chain recombines TRBV28 with TRBJ1-1, with D possibly TRBD1 on 5 matching bases. In germline, CDR1 is MDHEN, CDR2 SYDVKM. The CDR3 runs 15 residues. The V and J ends lost 4 bases and 1 base respectively, with 13 bases between them. The CDR3 nucleotides read TGTGCCAGCAGTTCCCCGGGGGGATCGAACACTGAAGCTTTCTTT. Protein sequence: CASSSPGGSNTEAFF.

The chain employs TRBV4-1 and TRBJ2-2, with D unclear. Germline CDR1 MGHRA, CDR2 YSYEKL. The CDR3 spans 15 residues. Trimming left V 0 bases short and J 4 bases short, with 9 bases between. CDR3 protein: CASSQDSGFTGELFF. CDR3 nucleotide sequence: TGCGCCAGCAGCCAAGATTCCGGGTTCACCGGGGAGCTGTTTTTT.

In its sample, this clone was seen a few times. The chain employs TRBV7-9 and TRBJ2-7, with 12 positions matching TRBD2. This CDR3 spans 15 amino acids. CDR1 is SEHNR and CDR2 is FQNEAQ in the germline V gene (reference sequence). Unmatched junction bases numbered 0, after V lost 1 base and J lost 2 bases. The CDR3 loop reads CASSLGTSGTYEQYF. In nucleotides, the CDR3 is TGTGCCAGCAGCTTAGGGACTAGCGGGACCTACGAGCAGTACTTC.

Notes on this clone: Other DNA variants within this sample encode the same CDR3. V is TRBV9 and J is TRBJ2-7; TRBD2 matches at 7 bases. Losses at the gene ends were 0 bases for V and 4 bases for J; bases not matched to a gene: 4. The CDR3 sequence is 14 residues long. Looked up from germline, CDR1 is SGDLS and CDR2 is YYNGEE. DNA of the CDR3: TGTGCCAGCAGCGTAGCTGGGGGGGGTTACGAGCAGTACTTC. Protein sequence: CASSVAGGGYEQYF.

The rearrangement uses TRBV5-4 and TRBJ2-1; the match to TRBD1 covers 8 bases. The ends lost 4 bases at V and 6 bases at J; junction bases unmatched: 6. Germline V lookup: CDR1 SGHNT, CDR2 YYREEE (reference sequence). CDR3 length: 14 amino acids. The CDR3 DNA reads TGTGCCAGCAGCCCGGCGGGACAGGTCAATGAGCAGTTCTTC. Its translation is CASSPAGQVNEQFF.

The CDR3 protein is CASTVQGGGTEAFF. The CDR3 nucleotides are TGTGCCAGTACCGTACAGGGAGGAGGCACTGAAGCTTTCTTT. The gene calls are TRBV19 and TRBJ1-1, with D possibly TRBD1 on 6 matching bases. Trimming stripped 7 bases from V and 4 bases from J, with 16 bases between. CDR3 length equals 14 residues. Germline-derived CDR1 and CDR2 are LNHDA and SQIVND (reference sequence). The full variable domain, with the rest looked up from reference TRBV19 and TRBJ1-1, is DGGITQSPKYLFRKEGQNVTLSCEQNLNHDAMYWYRQDPGQGLRLIYYSQIVNDFQKGDIAEGYSVSREKKESFPLTVTSAQKNPTAFYLCASTVQGGGTEAFFGQGTRLTVV.

The rearrangement links TRBV7-9 to TRBJ2-3; no clear D gene. Germline V gives CDR1 SEHNR, CDR2 FQNEAQ (reference sequence). The CDR3 extends over 13 amino acids. The V and J ends lost 1 base and 6 bases respectively, with 8 bases between them. The CDR3: CASSLGLGDTQYF. As DNA, the CDR3 is TGTGCCAGCAGCTTAGGACTGGGGGATACGCAGTATTTT.

This clone was detected only a few times. The rearrangement links TRBV10-2 to TRBJ2-7; TRBD1 is a possible D gene (6 bases). The CDR3 is 13 residues long. The V gene lost 8 bases and the J gene lost 2 bases, with 13 bases spanning the gap. The germline gives CDR1 WSHSY, CDR2 SAAADI. CDR3 in DNA: TGCGCCAGCGGGTCCAGGGACACCTACGAGCAGTACTTC. It specifies CASGSRDTYEQYF.

The chain links TRBV6-6 to TRBJ2-7, with a possible D match to TRBD1 (6 bases). Between the trimmed V and J ends, which lost 6 bases and 2 bases, there was a span of 11 bases. The CDR3 extends over 13 amino acids. Germline CDR1 MNHNY, CDR2 SVGAGI (reference sequence). CDR3 loop: CASSTGTPYEQYF. CDR3 sequence (DNA): TGTGCCAGCAGCACCGGGACACCCTACGAGCAGTACTTC.

V is TRBV30 and J is TRBJ1-1; 9 bases are a match to TRBD1. V trimming: 0 bases; J trimming: 1 base; junction bases outside the gene matches: 3. Germline assignment: CDR1 GTSNPN and CDR2 SVGIG (reference sequence). CDR3 length: 15 amino acids. CDR3 bases: TGTGCCTGGAGTGTTGGGACAGGGACGAACACTGAAGCTTTCTTT. It is translated as CAWSVGTGTNTEAFF.

The chain combines TRBV7-9 with TRBJ2-7, with a tentative D call TRBD1 (6 bases). In germline, CDR1 is SEHNR, CDR2 FQNEAQ (reference sequence). The V end lost 7 bases, the J end lost 3 bases, and 10 bases lay between the germline ends. This CDR3 comprises 12 residues. CDR3 sequence reads: CASTRDNYEQYF. CDR3 DNA: TGTGCCAGCACCCGGGACAACTACGAGCAGTACTTC.

The chain joins TRBV7-9 to TRBJ2-1; D call uncertain. Trimming took off 5 bases at V and 5 bases at J, with 13 bases between the two ends. The CDR3 sequence is 14 residues long. Germline-derived CDR1 and CDR2 are SEHNR and FQNEAQ (reference sequence). CDR3 region: CASSPRRQHNEQFF. CDR3 nucleotides: TGTGCCAGCAGCCCAAGAAGGCAGCACAATGAGCAGTTCTTC.

V and J are TRBV27 and TRBJ2-1, with 14 positions matching TRBD2. Trimming cost V 4 bases and J 7 bases; bases outside gene matches: 9. This CDR3 is built from 17 residues. Looked up from germline, CDR1 is MNHEY and CDR2 is SMNVEV (reference sequence). The CDR3 reads CASSYDSRLAGGNEQFF. DNA for the CDR3: TGTGCCAGCAGTTACGATTCCAGACTAGCGGGAGGGAATGAGCAGTTCTTC.

V and J are TRBV28 and TRBJ2-7; possibly TRBD2 for D (5 bases). CDR1 and CDR2 (germline): MDHEN, SYDVKM. The length of the CDR3 is 19 residues. The germline V and J ends were trimmed by 4 bases and 2 bases, with 27 bases remaining between them. DNA of the CDR3: TGTGCCAGCAGTTCCTTCATCCAGTCGACGAGGACTTATCCCTACGAGCAGTACTTC. Its translation is CASSSFIQSTRTYPYEQYF.

V usage is TRBV28 and J usage is TRBJ2-7, with D possibly TRBD2 on 5 matching bases. CDR3 length equals 14 residues. CDR1 MDHEN and CDR2 SYDVKM come from the germline V gene. V shed 5 bases and J shed 0 bases, with 11 bases lying between them. The CDR3 region has the DNA TGTGCCAGCAGTAACCGCGGACTCTCCTACGAGCAGTACTTC. It translates to CASSNRGLSYEQYF.

Written as DNA, the CDR3 is TGTGCCAGCACCCCTACAGGGGGCGGGGAAAAACTGTTTTTT. This gives the protein CASTPTGGGEKLFF. V and J are TRBV27 and TRBJ1-4, with 9 bases identical to TRBD1. This CDR3 comprises 14 residues. CDR1 MNHEY and CDR2 SMNVEV come from the germline V gene (reference sequence). After removal of 7 bases from V and 8 bases from J, the junction contained 8 bases not matched to a gene.

This clone was counted between two and nine times. The chain's CDR3 is CASSDTGLEAFF. CDR3 bases: TGTGCCAGCAGCGATACAGGGCTTGAAGCTTTCTTT. This chain joins TRBV7-9 and TRBJ1-1; D possibly corresponds to TRBD1 (6 bases). This CDR3 spans 12 amino acids. Trimming shortened V by 5 bases and J by 7 bases, and 11 bases separated the two germline ends. The V gene's germline CDR1 is SEHNR and CDR2 FQNEAQ (reference sequence).

The rearrangement links TRBV19 to TRBJ2-2, with TRBD1 matching over 7 bases. The CDR3 is 15 residues long. The V and J ends lost 7 bases and 1 base, in that order; junction bases with no gene match: 6. Germline V CDR1 and CDR2: LNHDA, SQIVND (reference sequence). CDR3 in amino acids: CASKPGQMNTGELFF. In DNA form, the CDR3 reads TGTGCCAGTAAACCGGGACAGATGAACACCGGGGAGCTGTTTTTT.

This clone occurred once. V is TRBV27 and J is TRBJ2-1; 11 nucleotides agree with TRBD2. This CDR3 has 15 residues. From germline, CDR1 is MNHEY and CDR2 SMNVEV (reference sequence). V was clipped by 1 base and J by 11 bases; unmatched bases: 7. CDR3 in DNA: TGTGCCAGCAGTTTATGGAGTAGCGGGAGGGCTAAGCAGTTCTTC. Translated, it gives CASSLWSSGRAKQFF.

The rearrangement joins TRBV7-9 to TRBJ2-1, with 8 bases that match TRBD2. The CDR3 runs 15 residues. The germline V gene encodes CDR1 SEHNR and CDR2 FQNEAQ (reference sequence). Unmatched junction bases numbered 8, after V lost 5 bases and J lost 5 bases. CDR3 loop: CASSLTSGAHNEQFF. The CDR3 coding sequence is TGTGCCAGCAGCCTCACTAGCGGAGCTCACAATGAGCAGTTCTTC.

V and J are TRBV27 and TRBJ2-5; D gene uncertain. The CDR3 covers 12 residues. Germline V lookup: CDR1 MNHEY, CDR2 SMNVEV (reference sequence). V lost 8 bases, J lost 11 bases, and 18 bases lay in between. This CDR3 reads CASRSGSLGQYF. The CDR3 bases are TGTGCCAGCCGCTCCGGGTCCCTGGGGCAGTACTTC.

V usage is TRBV7-9 and J usage is TRBJ2-1; 7 bases line up with TRBD1. The CDR3 length is 15 residues. The V and J ends lost 5 bases and 8 bases, in that order; junction bases with no gene match: 12. Looked up from germline, CDR1 is SEHNR and CDR2 is FQNEAQ (reference sequence). The CDR3 loop reads CASSPEGRGSDEQFF. CDR3 bases: TGTGCCAGCAGCCCAGAGGGCAGGGGGAGCGATGAGCAGTTCTTC.

The gene calls are TRBV2 and TRBJ2-7; 14 nucleotides align to TRBD2. V was clipped by 0 bases and J by 7 bases; unmatched bases: 5. Germline-derived CDR1 and CDR2 are SNHLY and FYNNEI. This CDR3 has 16 residues. The CDR3 bases are TGTGCCAGCAGTGAAGCGCGGGGACTAGCGGGAGCAGAGCAGTACTTC. This translates into CASSEARGLAGAEQYF.

The chain employs TRBV5-8 and TRBJ2-1; D gene unclear. The germline V gene has CDR1 SGHTS and CDR2 YDEGEE. The CDR3 covers 16 residues. V lost 0 bases, J lost 0 bases, and 10 bases lay in between. The CDR3 region has the DNA TGTGCCAGCAGCTTGGAGCGCTTGAGCTCCTACAATGAGCAGTTCTTC. Translated: CASSLERLSSYNEQFF.

The CDR3 DNA is TGTGCCAGCAGCTTGGCCGGGACTAGCGGAAACAATGAGCAGTTCTTC. This encodes CASSLAGTSGNNEQFF. The V gene is TRBV5-6, the J gene TRBJ2-1; TRBD2 aligns across 11 bases. The V gene end was trimmed by 0 bases and the J gene end by 5 bases; junction bases not matched to a gene: 4. This CDR3 spans 16 amino acids. The V gene's germline CDR1 is SGHDT and CDR2 YYEEEE.